What follows describes a single TCR beta chain. No antigen is known for it. CDR3 length: 17 residues. V lost 3 bases to trimming and J lost 5 bases, with 20 bases between them. The germline gives CDR1 MGHDK, CDR2 SYGVNS. This specimen comes from a study of siplizumab effects on memory and regulatory T cells. Study-wide results and limits: Memory cells that were CD4+ and unstimulated gave rise to alloreactive sequences, which siplizumab significantly reduced. A major contribution to the alloresponse seemed to be made by naive T cells, which seemed more diverse than memory cells. The alloreactive clones that mapped to unstimulated subsets made up only a minor fraction.

Clones were read by immunoSEQ multiplex PCR, and TCRdb kept only the in-frame ones, dropping some. The sample yields 75,000 to 100,000 clones, roughly 94% seen once. The chain uses TRBV25-1 and TRBJ2-4; D tentatively reads TRBD1 or TRBD2 (5 bases each). The source material was non-Treg CD4+ T cells sorted from blood. The receptor comes from a human donor in good health. For the CDR3, the DNA is TGTGCCAGCAGTGAGGGTGGGGCGTCGGGGTCCCAAAACATTCAGTACTTC. Its protein product is CASSEGGASGSQNIQYF.